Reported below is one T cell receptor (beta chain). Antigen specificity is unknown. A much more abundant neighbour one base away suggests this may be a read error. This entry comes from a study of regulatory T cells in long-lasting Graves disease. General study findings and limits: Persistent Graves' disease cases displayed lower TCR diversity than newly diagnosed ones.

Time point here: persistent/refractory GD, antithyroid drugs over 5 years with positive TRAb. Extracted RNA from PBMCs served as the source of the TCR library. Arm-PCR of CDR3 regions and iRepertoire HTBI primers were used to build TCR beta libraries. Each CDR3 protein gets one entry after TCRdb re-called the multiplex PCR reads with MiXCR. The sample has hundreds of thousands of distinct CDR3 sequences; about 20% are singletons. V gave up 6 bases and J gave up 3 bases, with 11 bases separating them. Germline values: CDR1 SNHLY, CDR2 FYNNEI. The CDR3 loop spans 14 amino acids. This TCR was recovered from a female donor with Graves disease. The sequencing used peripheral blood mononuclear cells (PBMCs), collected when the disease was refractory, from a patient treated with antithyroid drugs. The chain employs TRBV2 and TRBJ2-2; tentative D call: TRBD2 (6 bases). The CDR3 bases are TGTGCCAGCAGGTGGGACTCGGACACCGGGGAGCTGTTTTTT. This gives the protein CASRWDSDTGELFF.